The present entry profiles one T cell receptor (beta chain) with its context. MiXCR, run by TCRdb on the 5' RACE reads, gives a single entry per CDR3 protein. This table has just over 300,000 distinct CDR3 sequences, less than 25% appearing once. The data belong to a study of CD8 T cells in ankylosing spondylitis. Germline CDR1 is ENHRY and CDR2 is SYGVKD. Germline trimming cut 7 bases from V and 4 bases from J; bases unmatched to any gene: 8. The CDR3 is made up of 14 amino acids. This receptor was taken from a female donor with ankylosing spondylitis or in good health (not recorded which). The chain links TRBV10-3 to TRBJ1-2, with 8 bases identical to TRBD1. The sequenced sample was blood, either unsorted or a sorted T cell fraction (not recorded which). The CDR3 sequence is CAITPGQEAYGYTF. The CDR3 DNA reads as TGTGCCATCACCCCGGGACAGGAAGCCTATGGCTACACCTTC.